The following is a T cell receptor (beta chain) sequence with its context. The limits of the CDR3 on the DNA are not certain, so only TCRdb's listed CDR3 is given. This sample stems from a study of T cells in Graves' hyperthyroidism and ophthalmopathy. Using RNA transcripts as the source, TCR beta CDR3 regions were amplified. A set of HTBI primers served as the primers for a first-round RT-PCR of the TCR CDR3. TCRdb called the multiplex PCR reads again in MiXCR, with one record for every CDR3 protein. The sample yields approximately 98,000 distinct CDR3 sequences, 35% to 45% seen once. Germline V CDR1 and CDR2: SEHNR, FQNEAQ (reference sequence). The CDR3 is 21 residues long, counting both termini.

Source material: peripheral blood or thyroid tissue (not recorded which). This chain uses TRBV7-9 with TRBJ2-7; the D call of TRBD1 is as the table states it, not checked on the DNA. The sequence was obtained from a woman under 40 with Graves' hyperthyroidism. This CDR3 reads CASSFYICSASPYRFGYEQYF.